The 20 T cell receptor beta chains in this list originate from one sample, sequenced in a study of neurological immune-mediated disorders (dated by TCRdb to about 2019). This specimen's time point label, per the study, means: longitudinal time-point 1 (baseline). Libraries were built with 5' RACE. Sequencing took place on an Illumina HiSeq 2500. The public sequencing data were trimmed at Q25 with fastp and processed into clonotypes with MiXCR by TCRdb, which kept only in-frame beta chains. Rows with a matching CDR3 protein are joined into one entry that keeps the most common DNA and genes. The sample yields over 70,000 distinct CDR3 sequences; roughly a tenth were counted once. The ten largest clones add up to roughly 9% of the sample. Sample: PBMCs. The receptors come from a man aged 25 to 40 in good health.

V is TRBV6-5 and J is TRBJ1-5, with D uncertain. Germline V lookup: CDR1 MNHEY, CDR2 SVGAGI. The CDR3 runs to 14 residues. V was trimmed by 6 bases and J by 0 bases, leaving 9 bases between them. The CDR3 sequence is CASSQRYSNQPQHF. DNA of the CDR3: TGTGCCAGCAGCCAGAGATATAGCAATCAGCCCCAGCATTTT.

This clonotype showed up many times. The V gene is TRBV5-1, the J gene TRBJ2-5, with 9 bases aligning to TRBD2. Germline values: CDR1 SGHRS, CDR2 YFSETQ. V dropped 9 bases and J dropped 1; count of bases not matched to a gene: 10. The CDR3 sequence is 15 residues long. The CDR3 coding sequence is TGCGCCACCCGTTTTAGCGGGAGTTTCCAAGAGACCCAGTACTTC. It specifies CATRFSGSFQETQYF.

This clonotype was recorded many times. The chain couples TRBV29-1 to TRBJ1-2; D might be TRBD1 (5 bases). Germline lookup yields CDR1 SQVTM and CDR2 ANQGSEA. V lost 7 bases, J lost 4 bases, and 10 bases lay in between. The CDR3 runs to 11 residues. Here the CDR3 reads CSATGTYGYTF. For the CDR3, the DNA is TGCAGCGCTACCGGGACCTATGGCTACACCTTC.

In its sample, this clonotype was seen many times. The rearrangement joins TRBV5-1 to TRBJ2-7; D gene unclear. This CDR3 is 13 amino acids long. Trimming removed 0 bases from V and 7 bases from J, with 11 bases in between. Germline V gene sequence: CDR1 SGHRS, CDR2 YFSETQ. CDR3 DNA sequence: TGCGCCAGCAGCTTGGGAGTTAACGGGGAGCAGTACTTC. This encodes CASSLGVNGEQYF. Variable domain in full (rest from reference TRBV5-1 and TRBJ2-7): KAGVTQTPRYLIKTRGQQVTLSCSPISGHRSVSWYQQTPGQGLQFLFEYFSETQRNKGNFPGRFSGRQFSNSRSEMNVSTLELGDSALYLCASSLGVNGEQYFGPGTRLTVT.

This clonotype was counted ten times or more. The chain joins TRBV20-1 to TRBJ1-6, with D unclear. V lost 1 base, J lost 0 bases, and 13 bases lay in between. This CDR3 is 17 amino acids long. Looked up from germline, CDR1 is DFQATT and CDR2 is SNEGSKA (reference sequence). The CDR3 DNA follows: TGCAGTGCTAGAGGAAGAGTCATGAGCTCCTATAATTCACCCCTCCACTTT. It yields the protein CSARGRVMSSYNSPLHF.

Ten or more counts support this clonotype. The V call is TRBV7-9, the J call TRBJ2-1; TRBD2 agrees at 11 bases. V was clipped by 0 bases and J by 7 bases; unmatched bases: 5. Germline V gene lookup returns CDR1 SEHNR and CDR2 FQNEAQ (reference sequence). This CDR3 is 16 amino acids long. The CDR3 nucleotides are TGTGCCAGCAGCTTAGCGCCTTTAGCGGGAGGGAATGAGCAGTTCTTC. Amino acids: CASSLAPLAGGNEQFF. Full variable domain (missing parts from reference TRBV7-9 and TRBJ2-1): DTGVSQNPRHKITKRGQNVTFRCDPISEHNRLYWYRQTLGQGPEFLTYFQNEAQLEKSRLLSDRFSAERPKGSFSTLEIQRTEQGDSAMYLCASSLAPLAGGNEQFFGPGTRLTVL.

In its sample, this clonotype was seen a few times. The gene calls are TRBV12-3 or TRBV12-4 and TRBJ2-1; D assignment may be TRBD1 or TRBD2 (6 bases each). V lost 2 bases and J lost 4, with 12 bases in between. The CDR3 is made up of 15 amino acids. For the CDR3, the DNA is TGTGCCAGCAGTTTACTGGCGGGACAATACAATGAGCAGTTCTTC. Translated, it gives CASSLLAGQYNEQFF.

Ten or more counts support this clonotype. This chain connects TRBV18 to TRBJ2-7; 7 nucleotides match TRBD1. CDR3 length equals 14 residues. Germline V CDR1 and CDR2: KGHSH, LQKENI. V lost 0 bases to trimming and J lost 2 bases; unmatched junction nucleotides: 1. CDR3 in amino acids: CASSPPTGTYEQYF. In DNA, the CDR3 is TGTGCCAGCTCACCACCGACAGGGACCTACGAGCAGTACTTC.

This clonotype occurred many times. The chain recombines TRBV11-2 with TRBJ2-7; D gene ambiguous. The CDR3 loop spans 13 amino acids. Germline values: CDR1 SGHAT, CDR2 FQNNGV. Trimming shortened V by 4 bases and J by 2 bases, and 9 bases separated the two germline ends. The CDR3 spells CASSSGSPYEQYF. The DNA for the CDR3 is TGTGCCAGCAGCTCGGGTTCTCCCTACGAGCAGTACTTC. Together with reference TRBV11-2 and TRBJ2-7, the CDR3 gives the full variable domain: EAGVAQSPRYKIIEKRQSVAFWCNPISGHATLYWYQQILGQGPKLLIQFQNNGVVDDSQLPKDRFSAERLKGVDSTLKIQPAKLEDSAVYLCASSSGSPYEQYFGPGTRLTVT.

This clonotype was seen ten or more times. The DNA for the CDR3 is TGTGCCAGCAGTCTCCCAGACAGGGACACCGGGGAGCTGTTTTTT. Translated: CASSLPDRDTGELFF. The chain links TRBV13 to TRBJ2-2, with 7 bases fitting TRBD1. V lost 6 bases, J lost 3 bases, and 7 bases stayed unmatched. From germline, CDR1 is PRHDT and CDR2 FYEKMQ (reference sequence). The CDR3 spans 15 residues. Based on the CDR3 plus reference TRBV13 and TRBJ2-2, the full variable domain is AAGVIQSPRHLIKEKRETATLKCYPIPRHDTVYWYQQGPGQDPQFLISFYEKMQSDKGSIPDRFSAQQFSDYHSELNMSSLELGDSALYFCASSLPDRDTGELFFGEGSRLTVL.

This clonotype was picked up many times. The rearrangement uses TRBV6-6 and TRBJ2-5; no definite D call. V lost 4 bases and J lost 3, with 9 bases in between. The germline gives CDR1 MNHNY, CDR2 SVGAGI (reference sequence). This CDR3 region has 13 residues. The CDR3 DNA sequence: TGTGCCAGCAGTTTCCGAACCGAAGAGACCCAGTACTTC. Translating gives CASSFRTEETQYF.

About this clonotype: The junction does not match germline at one end; this may be a read error. The rearrangement uses TRBV27 and TRBJ2-1; TRBD2 aligns across 7 bases. The CDR3 loop spans 16 amino acids. Germline V gene lookup returns CDR1 MNHEY and CDR2 SMNVEV (reference sequence). The CDR3 DNA sequence: TGTGCCAGCAGTTTCCGGACTAGTGAGGGGACCAATGAGCATTTCTTC. This sequence encodes CASSFRTSEGTNEHFF.

This clonotype occurred many times. CDR3 nucleotides: TGCAGTGCCGGGAGAGGTAACGACGGTGAGCAGTTCTTC. It yields the protein CSAGRGNDGEQFF. This chain connects TRBV20-1 to TRBJ2-1; D perhaps matches TRBD2 (6 bases). Germline-derived CDR1 and CDR2 are DFQATT and SNEGSKA (reference sequence). V lost 6 bases and J lost 9, with 18 bases in between. This CDR3 contains 13 residues.

This clonotype was counted many times. This chain joins TRBV30 and TRBJ2-7, with D unclear. Trimming left V 1 base short and J 2 bases short, with 3 bases between. This CDR3 region has 11 residues. CDR1 GTSNPN and CDR2 SVGIG come from the germline V gene (reference sequence). CDR3 sequence reads: CAWSGTYEQYF. The CDR3 bases are TGTGCCTGGAGTGGGACCTACGAGCAGTACTTC. Using reference TRBV30 and TRBJ2-7 for the parts outside the CDR3, the full variable domain is SQTIHQWPATLVQPVGSPLSLECTVEGTSNPNLYWYRQAAGRGLQLLFYSVGIGQISSEVPQNLSASRPQDRQFILSSKKLLLSDSGFYLCAWSGTYEQYFGPGTRLTVT.

This clonotype showed up many times. This chain links TRBV5-5 with TRBJ1-1; 9 bases map to TRBD1. The V gene's germline CDR1 is SGHKS and CDR2 YYEKEE (reference sequence). The CDR3 extends over 15 amino acids. V shed 3 bases and J 5 bases; nucleotides not matched to a gene: 8. The CDR3 sequence: CASSWGETGGTEAFF. The CDR3 DNA reads TGTGCCAGCAGCTGGGGGGAGACAGGGGGAACTGAAGCTTTCTTT.

This clonotype was counted at least ten times. The J gene is TRBJ2-3, the V gene TRBV5-1, with 8 bases identical to TRBD1. V dropped 4 bases and J dropped 9; count of bases not matched to a gene: 10. This CDR3 region has 14 residues. Germline values: CDR1 SGHRS, CDR2 YFSETQ. DNA of the CDR3: TGCGCCAGCAGCATCAGGGGGCGAGGCGAAACGCAGTATTTT. Protein: CASSIRGRGETQYF.

In its sample, this clonotype was seen many times. This chain joins TRBV5-1 and TRBJ2-7; either TRBD1 or TRBD2 may fit D (5 bases each). Germline CDR1 SGHRS, CDR2 YFSETQ. This CDR3 region has 16 residues. V lost 0 bases and J 2 bases, leaving 15 bases between the germline ends. The CDR3 DNA is TGCGCCAGCAGCTTGGGGGGGAGCGGTATCGCCTACGAGCAGTACTTC. Translation gives CASSLGGSGIAYEQYF.

The table lists this clonotype with many counts. V and J are TRBV20-1 and TRBJ1-5, with D possibly being TRBD1 (5 bases). Trimming took 0 bases from V and 2 from J, leaving 11 bases between them. The V gene's germline CDR1 is DFQATT and CDR2 SNEGSKA (reference sequence). This CDR3 comprises 15 residues. The DNA for the CDR3 is TGCAGTGCTAGAGATTCTGGGGGAGGCAATCAGCCCCAGCATTTT. This translates into CSARDSGGGNQPQHF.

The gene calls are TRBV6-5 and TRBJ2-1; 9 bases line up with TRBD1. The germline V gene encodes CDR1 MNHEY and CDR2 SVGAGI. There are 15 residues in the CDR3. Germline trimming cut 5 bases from V and 3 bases from J; bases unmatched to any gene: 5. DNA for the CDR3: TGTGCCAGCAGTCGAACAGGGGGCGACTACAATGAGCAGTTCTTC. Residues: CASSRTGGDYNEQFF.

The sample holds many counts of this clonotype. The rearrangement uses TRBV7-9 and TRBJ2-2; 10 bases agree with TRBD2. CDR3 length: 16 residues. Germline CDR1 is SEHNR and CDR2 is FQNEAQ (reference sequence). After removal of 5 bases from V and 1 base from J, the junction contained 4 bases not matched to a gene. The CDR3 spells CASSPTSGENTGELFF. CDR3 DNA sequence: TGTGCCAGCAGCCCCACTAGCGGGGAGAACACCGGGGAGCTGTTTTTT.